This T cell receptor (beta chain) originates from a study of neurological immune-mediated disorders. Sample time point: longitudinal time-point 2. The unsorted libraries were generated from a total of 2 million PBMCs, which had been stored in RNAlater at -80 C. CDR3 length: 14 residues. The germline V gene has CDR1 WSHSY and CDR2 SAAADI. Trimming removed 3 bases at V and 6 bases at J, with 15 bases between. This clonotype has at least ten counts. One entry per CDR3 protein, called by TCRdb with MiXCR from the 5' RACE reads. Of 50,000 or so distinct CDR3 sequences detected, around 13% appear once; the ten largest clones hold less than 5.5%.

Sequencing input: PBMCs. This clonotype was obtained from a male donor with HTLV-1-associated myelopathy (HAM/TSP). This sequence joins TRBV10-2 and TRBJ2-7; possibly TRBD1 for D (5 bases). In nucleotides, the CDR3 is TGCGCCAGCAGTGACCAGGGTACTTCCCTCGAGCAGTACTTC. Its translation is CASSDQGTSLEQYF.